These T cell receptor beta chains were read from a single sample in a study of technical replicates of blood from a handful of donors. The table came from immunoSEQ multiplex PCR; TCRdb's copy has only in-frame clones and leaves some out. This table has about 82,000 clones, over 95% appearing once. Sequencing was done on a sample of T cells isolated from PBMCs. These receptors were taken from a human donor in good health. Each CDR3 is given with its conserved first and last residue. A D gene is named only where the DNA matches it firmly.

V gene	CDR3 length	J gene	D gene	CDR3 DNA	CDR3 protein
TRBV30	14	TRBJ2-7	TRBD1	TGTGCCTGGACCCCCGGGACAGGGGCCTACGAGCAGTACTTC	CAWTPGTGAYEQYF
TRBV9	15	TRBJ2-2	NA	TGTGCCAGCAGCGGGGGACATTCGAACACCGGGGAGCTGTTTTTT	CASSGGHSNTGELFF
TRBV9	14	TRBJ1-5	TRBD1	TGTGCCAGCAGCGCCCAGGGGGGCAATCAGCCCCAGCATTTT	CASSAQGGNQPQHF
TRBV7-2	16	TRBJ1-2	NA	TGTGCCAGCAGCTTAGTGAAGGGGCAGGTCGGCTATGGCTACACCTTC	CASSLVKGQVGYGYTF
TRBV6-6	12	TRBJ1-4	NA	TGTGCCAGCAGTTACTCTGGCGAAAAACTGTTTTTT	CASSYSGEKLFF
TRBV15	18	TRBJ2-2	TRBD2	TGTGCCACCAGCAGAGATCTCCCGGGACTAGGGGTCACCGGGGAGCTGTTTTTT	CATSRDLPGLGVTGELFF
TRBV19	14	TRBJ1-5	TRBD1	TGTGCCAGTAGCAGGGACAGGGTTTATCAGCCCCAGCATTTT	CASSRDRVYQPQHF
TRBV5-1	15	TRBJ1-4	NA	TGCGCCAGCAGCTTGGCCGTCGGGGAAGCTGAAAAACTGTTTTTT	CASSLAVGEAEKLFF
TRBV18	15	TRBJ1-2	NA	TGTGCCAGCTCACCGGCGGAAAATACTAACTATGGCTACACCTTC	CASSPAENTNYGYTF
TRBV5-6	13	TRBJ1-1	NA	TGTGCCAGCAGCTTTGGGAGGGGTACTGAAGCTTTCTTT	CASSFGRGTEAFF
TRBV6-5	15	TRBJ2-7	NA	TGTGCCAGCAGTATATTGACAGGAGTTCCCTACGAGCAGTACTTC	CASSILTGVPYEQYF
TRBV15	13	TRBJ1-1	NA	TGTGCCACAAGCAGGACGGTCCCGAGGTGGGCTTTCTTT	CATSRTVPRWAFF
TRBV6-1	14	TRBJ2-2	TRBD2	TGTGCCAGCAAACTAGCGGGAGATCACGGGGAGCTGTTTTTT	CASKLAGDHGELFF
TRBV29-1	16	TRBJ2-1	TRBD2	TGCAGCGTTGTTGGGACTAAAAAGGGGTCCTACAATGAGCAGTTCTTC	CSVVGTKKGSYNEQFF
TRBV4-1	14	TRBJ2-5	TRBD2	TGCGCCAGCAGCCTAGCGGGGGAGGGAGAGACCCAGTACTTC	CASSLAGEGETQYF
TRBV28	16	TRBJ1-4	NA	TGTGCCAGCAGTCCGCACCGGGACACAACTAATGAAAAACTGTTTTTT	CASSPHRDTTNEKLFF
TRBV5-3	14	TRBJ1-1	NA	TGTGCCAGAAGCTTGGACAGGGTGATTACTGAAGCTTTCTTT	CARSLDRVITEAFF
TRBV25-1	12	TRBJ2-4	NA	TGTGCCAGCAGTTCCAAAGTGGGACACTTAAACTTC	CASSSKVGHLNF
TRBV5-4	13	TRBJ1-2	NA	TGTGCCAGCACCACCGAGGGCCTCTATGGCTACACCTTC	CASTTEGLYGYTF
TRBV7-7	14	TRBJ2-3	NA	TGTGCCAGCAGCAAAAACAGGGGCACAGATACGCAGTATTTT	CASSKNRGTDTQYF
TRBV14	17	TRBJ2-7	NA	TGTGCCAGCAGCCAAATACAACGGGACTTCCCGAGGGACGAGCAGTACTTC	CASSQIQRDFPRDEQYF
TRBV13	15	TRBJ2-5	TRBD2	TGTGCCAGCAGCTTAGAATCCGGGAGGGAGAAGACCCAGTACTTC	CASSLESGREKTQYF